Sequencing of this TCR beta chain was carried out in a study of blood T cell repertoires in COVID-19. Turning to the study itself: The United States, Italy and Spain supplied acute and convalescent COVID-19 samples. The cDNA or gDNA used as material had been derived from T cells, B-cell-depleted T cells, or PBMCs.

Study processing details: Using reference gene primer amplification, nucleated cell counts were estimated. Only in-frame clones appear in the TCRdb table, and some are missing; sequencing was by immunoSEQ multiplex PCR. For V, J and clone size, that table is used; D and trimming come from the DNA. Counted here are a few hundred thousand clones, approximately 88% occurring once; the ten biggest clones make up approximately 10%. J lost 5 bases, V lost 4 bases, and 12 bases had no gene match. The germline CDR1 and CDR2 sequences are SGHRS and YFSETQ. The CDR3 spans 15 residues. This clone has just a few counts.

Sequenced: peripheral blood. The V and J genes are TRBV5-1 and TRBJ2-7; 7 nucleotides match TRBD2. The clonotype originates from a woman in her 70s with COVID-19, enrolled during active disease. As DNA, the CDR3 is TGCGCCAGCAGCCCAGTCAGCGGGGTCGGGGACGAGCAGTACTTC. Translating gives CASSPVSGVGDEQYF.